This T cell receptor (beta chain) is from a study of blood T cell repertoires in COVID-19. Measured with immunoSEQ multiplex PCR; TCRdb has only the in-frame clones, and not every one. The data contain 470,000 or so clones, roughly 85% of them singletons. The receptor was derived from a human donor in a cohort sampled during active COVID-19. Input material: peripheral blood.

The DNA for the CDR3 is TGTGCCAGCAGTATTCTCGCGGTCAAAACCTCTAACAATGAGCAGTTCTTC. Amino acid sequence: CASSILAVKTSNNEQFF. J is TRBJ2-1 and V is TRBV2, with D hard to call. This CDR3 is 17 amino acids long. The germline gives CDR1 SNHLY, CDR2 FYNNEI. V was pared by 5 bases and J by 5 bases, with 22 bases between.